This entry is about one T cell receptor (beta chain). Its antigen is not known. The missing conserved phenylalanine or tryptophan at the end of this CDR3 makes a read error likely. The length of the CDR3 is 16 residues. The V gene lost 0 bases and the J gene lost 4 bases, with 15 bases spanning the gap. CDR1 is KGHSH and CDR2 is LQKENI in the germline V gene. Time point: newly diagnosed GD, antithyroid drugs for less than 3 months. The TCR library was prepared using RNA isolated from PBMCs. Both iRepertoire HTBI primers and Arm-PCR of CDR3 regions were used to build the TCR beta libraries. TCRdb re-called the multiplex PCR reads with MiXCR, one entry per CDR3 protein. The table has fewer than 450,000 distinct CDR3 sequences, 15% seen once; the top ten hold over 7%. The data stem from a study of regulatory T cells in long-lasting Graves disease. Notes on the study in general: Newly diagnosed Graves' patients had higher TCR diversity than persistent ones.

These data also formed part of another study, on T cells in Graves' hyperthyroidism and ophthalmopathy. Per that study: Graves' hyperthyroidism showing no ophthalmopathy progression within 18 months was considered stable.

The chain links TRBV18 to TRBJ1-2; TRBD1 is a possible D gene (6 bases). This specimen was peripheral blood mononuclear cells (PBMCs), taken at new diagnosis, from a patient treated with antithyroid drugs. The sequence derives from a middle-aged woman with Graves disease. In DNA, the CDR3 is TGTGCCAGCTCACCACCGGGAGGACAGCCACCCTATGGCTACACCCTC. Its translation is CASSPPGGQPPYGYTL.